Here is one T cell receptor (beta chain) with its context. What it binds is unknown. Unmatched junction bases numbered 11, after V lost 4 bases and J lost 4 bases. This CDR3 has 16 residues. Germline values: CDR1 SGHTA, CDR2 FQGNSA. This sample is part of a study of T-cell memory formation after mild COVID-19. General study results and limits: Some clones that responded turned up in pre-infection memory, which suggests that cross-reactive memory joined in.

The authors produced TCR alpha and TCR beta cDNA libraries with sample barcodes and UMIs by 5'RACE using constant-segment primers. TCRdb itself ran the 5' RACE reads through MiXCR, one entry per CDR3 protein. The repertoire holds around 430,000 distinct CDR3 sequences, with about a sixth as singletons. Sequenced input: PBMCs or a T cell subset sorted from them (not recorded which). This chain joins TRBV7-2 and TRBJ1-2; 8 bases agree with TRBD1. The source of this sequence is a man between 18 and 29 years old who had mild COVID-19 (a few samples of this study predate the infection). Cell type and time point are not known. CDR3 amino acids: CASSYGQGSILYGYTF. The CDR3 DNA is TGTGCCAGCAGCTATGGACAGGGCTCCATTCTCTATGGCTACACCTTC.